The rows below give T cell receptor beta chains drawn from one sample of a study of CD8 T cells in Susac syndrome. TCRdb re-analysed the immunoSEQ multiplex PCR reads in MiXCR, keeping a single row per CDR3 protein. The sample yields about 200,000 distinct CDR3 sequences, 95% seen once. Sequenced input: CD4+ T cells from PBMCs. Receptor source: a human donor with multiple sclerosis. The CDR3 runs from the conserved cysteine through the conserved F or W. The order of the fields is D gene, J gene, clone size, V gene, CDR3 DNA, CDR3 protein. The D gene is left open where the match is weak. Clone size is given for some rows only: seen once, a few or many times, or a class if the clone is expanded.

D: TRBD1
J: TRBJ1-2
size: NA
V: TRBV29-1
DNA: TGCAGTATCACAGGGGGCGACTATGGCTACACCTTC
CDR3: CSITGGDYGYTF

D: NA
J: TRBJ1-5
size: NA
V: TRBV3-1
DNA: TGTGCCAGCAGCCAAGGGACCGAGGATCAGCCCCAGCATTTT
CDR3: CASSQGTEDQPQHF

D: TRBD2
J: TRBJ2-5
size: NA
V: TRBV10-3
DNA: TGTGCCATCAGTGGGGGACTAGCGGGGCGATCGGAGACCCAGTACTTC
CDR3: CAISGGLAGRSETQYF

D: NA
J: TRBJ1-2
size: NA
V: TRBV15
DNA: TGTGCCACCAGCAGAGGAGGGGAGGGCTATGGCTACACCTTC
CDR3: CATSRGGEGYGYTF

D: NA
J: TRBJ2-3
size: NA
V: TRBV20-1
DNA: TGCAGTGCACCGACCCTAATGGGAGATACGCAGTATTTT
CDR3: CSAPTLMGDTQYF

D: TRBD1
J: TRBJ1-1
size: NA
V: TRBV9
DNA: TGTGCCAGCAGCCCAAGGACAGGGATCACTGAAGCTTTCTTT
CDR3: CASSPRTGITEAFF

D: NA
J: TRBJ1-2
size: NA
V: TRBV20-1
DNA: TGCAGTGCCCCTCGCCAGGGGACCGGGTATGGCTACACCTTC
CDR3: CSAPRQGTGYGYTF

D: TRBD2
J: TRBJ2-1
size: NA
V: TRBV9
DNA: TGTGCCAGCAGCGTAAGCGGGGGGGCCAGCAATGAGCAGTTCTTC
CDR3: CASSVSGGASNEQFF

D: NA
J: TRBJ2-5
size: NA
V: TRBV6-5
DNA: TGTGCCAGCAGGGACCCTGGACGAGAGACCCAGTACTTC
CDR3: CASRDPGRETQYF

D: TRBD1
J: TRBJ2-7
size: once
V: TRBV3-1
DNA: TGTGCCAGCACCCTTCGAGGCACAGGGGCAAAGGACGAGCAGTACTTC
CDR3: CASTLRGTGAKDEQYF

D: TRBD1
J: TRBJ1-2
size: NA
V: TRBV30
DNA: TGTGCCTGTAGCGGGACAGAGGACTATGGCTACACCTTC
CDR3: CACSGTEDYGYTF

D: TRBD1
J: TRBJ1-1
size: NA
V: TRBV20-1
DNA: TGCAGTGCCCAACCGGGCGACAGGGGTAGTTCGCGCACTGAAGCTTTCTTT
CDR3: CSAQPGDRGSSRTEAFF

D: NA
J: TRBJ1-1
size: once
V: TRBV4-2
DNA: TGTGCCAGCAGCCGAGAAGGGGTGAACACTGAAGCTTTCTTT
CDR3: CASSREGVNTEAFF

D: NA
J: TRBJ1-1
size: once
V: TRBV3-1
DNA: TGTGCCAGCAGCCAATCCGACAGGTTCACTGAAGCTTTCTTT
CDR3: CASSQSDRFTEAFF

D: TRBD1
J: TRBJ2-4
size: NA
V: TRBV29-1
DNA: TGCAGCGCCCATGTCCGGGACAGCGCCCTAGCCAAAAACATTCAGTACTTC
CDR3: CSAHVRDSALAKNIQYF

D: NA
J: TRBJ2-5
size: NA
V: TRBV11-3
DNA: TGTGCCAGCAGCTTCAGGGGGGACCAAGAGACCCAGTACTTC
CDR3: CASSFRGDQETQYF

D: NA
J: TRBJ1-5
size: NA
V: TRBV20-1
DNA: TGCAGTGCTAGATCAACCGGAGGCAATCAGCCCCAGCATTTT
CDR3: CSARSTGGNQPQHF

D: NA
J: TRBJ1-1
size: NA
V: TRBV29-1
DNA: TGCAGCGCCGCCCGATCGGGTGGGGAAGCTTTCTTT
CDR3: CSAARSGGEAFF

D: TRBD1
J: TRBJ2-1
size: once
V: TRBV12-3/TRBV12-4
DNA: TGTGCCAGCAGTCAACGACAGGGGAATGAGCAGTTCTTC
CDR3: CASSQRQGNEQFF

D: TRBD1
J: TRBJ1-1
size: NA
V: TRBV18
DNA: TGTGCCAGCTCACCACGACAGGGGGCAAACACTGAAGCTTTCTTT
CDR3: CASSPRQGANTEAFF

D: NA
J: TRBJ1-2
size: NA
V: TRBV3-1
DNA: TGTGCCAGCAGCCCAAGACGGCGGCCCCAGGGTGGCTACACCTTC
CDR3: CASSPRRRPQGGYTF

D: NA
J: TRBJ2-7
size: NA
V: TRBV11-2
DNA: TGTGCCAGCAGCTTAGCCCTCTCAGTGGGGAGCTACGAGCAGTACTTC
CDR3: CASSLALSVGSYEQYF

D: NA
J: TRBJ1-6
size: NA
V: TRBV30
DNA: TGTGCCTTGATTAGGGGGACGGAGGGGAATTCACCCCTCCACTTT
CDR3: CALIRGTEGNSPLHF

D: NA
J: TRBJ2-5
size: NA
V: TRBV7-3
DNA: TGTGCCAGCAGCTTAGCAGGCCCCGGATCCCAAGAGACCCAGTACTTC
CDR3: CASSLAGPGSQETQYF

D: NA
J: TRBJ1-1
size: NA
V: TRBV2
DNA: TGTGCCAGCAGTGAGACTCCCACAGGGAACACTGAAGCTTTCTTT
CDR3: CASSETPTGNTEAFF

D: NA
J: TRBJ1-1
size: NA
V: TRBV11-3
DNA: TGTGCCAGCAGCGTGGGGACGAATACTGAAGCTTTCTTT
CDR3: CASSVGTNTEAFF

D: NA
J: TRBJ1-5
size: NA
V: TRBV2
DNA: TGTGCCAGCACCCAACAGGGTTTGAGGCAGCCCCAGCATTTT
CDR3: CASTQQGLRQPQHF

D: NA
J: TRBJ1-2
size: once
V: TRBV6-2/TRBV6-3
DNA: TGTGCCAGCAGTTACTCGACGCAGGGTGAGGGCTACACCTTC
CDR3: CASSYSTQGEGYTF

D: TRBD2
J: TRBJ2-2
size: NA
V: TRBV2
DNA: TGTGCCAGCGGCAGACTAGCGGGGGTAACCGGGGAGCTGTTTTTT
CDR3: CASGRLAGVTGELFF

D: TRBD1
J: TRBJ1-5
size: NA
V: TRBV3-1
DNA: TGTGCCAGCAGCCCAGGGGGAGGAGATCAGCCCCAGCATTTT
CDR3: CASSPGGGDQPQHF

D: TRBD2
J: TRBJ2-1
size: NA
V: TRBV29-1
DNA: TGCAGCGTTGCACGTGGGGGGGACAATGAGCAGTTCTTC
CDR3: CSVARGGDNEQFF

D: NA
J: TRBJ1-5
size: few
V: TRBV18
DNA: TGTGCCAGCTCACCGCCTGGGAGCAATCAGCCCCAGCATTTT
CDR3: CASSPPGSNQPQHF

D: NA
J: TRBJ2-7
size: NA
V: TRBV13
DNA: TGTGCCAGCAGCTTCGAGGGCAAGTCCCCGAGCCCTACCTACGAGCAGTACTTC
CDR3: CASSFEGKSPSPTYEQYF

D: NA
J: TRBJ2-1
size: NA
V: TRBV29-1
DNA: TGCAGCGTTGAAGATCCCTGGAGCAATGGCTATGAGCAGTTCTTC
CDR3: CSVEDPWSNGYEQFF

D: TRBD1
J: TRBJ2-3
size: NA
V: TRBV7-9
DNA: TGTGCCGACCGGGACAGCTCTAGCACAGATACGCAGTATTTT
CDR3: CADRDSSSTDTQYF

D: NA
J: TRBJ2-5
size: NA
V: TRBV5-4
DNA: TGTGCCAGCAGCTTGAAGGGGGTCCAAGAGACCCAGTACTTC
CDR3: CASSLKGVQETQYF

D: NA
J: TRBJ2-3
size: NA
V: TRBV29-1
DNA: TGCAGCGTTGGTGAGGGGTTCCCAGATACGCAGTATTTT
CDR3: CSVGEGFPDTQYF